This T cell receptor beta chain appears in the sequencing data of a study of T-cell memory formation after mild COVID-19. Overall study findings and caveats: Shrinking CD4+ clones resided mostly in CM and EM, and CD8+ ones in EMRA.

With constant-segment primers, 5'RACE yielded cDNA libraries of TCR alpha and TCR beta that carried sample barcodes and UMIs. TCRdb analysed the 5' RACE reads with MiXCR anew, one entry per CDR3 protein. The top ten clones hold approximately 10% of a sample with 35,000 to 55,000 distinct CDR3 sequences, less than 9.5% of them seen once. There are 16 residues in the CDR3. The V gene end was trimmed by 5 bases and the J gene end by 5 bases; junction bases not matched to a gene: 13. Per the germline V gene, CDR1 is KGHDR and CDR2 is SFDVKD. This clonotype was recorded a few times. Its antigen is not identified.

This clonotype was sampled from an adult woman who had mild COVID-19 (a few samples of this study predate the infection). Cell type and time point are not known. The sequencing input was PBMCs or a T cell subset sorted from them (not recorded which). This chain links TRBV24-1 with TRBJ2-5, with 7 bases matching TRBD1. CDR3 loop: CATSGRDSGPRETQYF. The CDR3 nucleotides read TGTGCCACCAGTGGACGGGACAGTGGGCCCCGGGAGACCCAGTACTTC.